This T cell receptor (beta chain) stems from a study (dated by TCRdb to the mid-2010s). Broadly, across the study: Whether tumor-infiltrating Tregs in breast cancer are recruited from blood Tregs or converted in situ from other CD4+ T cell subsets was tested.

CD4+CD25+CD127-/low cells were isolated as Tregs. Tregs, naive and memory CD4+ T cells from tumor, blood and ipsilateral draining lymph nodes of 5 or 6 breast cancer patients underwent full-length TCR alpha and beta sequencing. Tumor tissue, along with lymph nodes from ipsilateral axillary dissection, was perfused with PBS, minced, and then digested using collagenase I and hyaluronidase. Sorted cell populations were confirmed by FACS to exceed 90% purity. Full-length TCR variable regions were amplified by 5' RACE PCR using constant-region reverse primers, and then by semi-nested PCR using Nested Universal Primer A. The ReliaPrep RNA Cell Miniprep System was used to extract total RNA, which was then reverse transcribed into 5'RACE-ready cDNA with the SMARTer RACE 5'/3' Kit. Multiplex adaptors were used to barcode full-length TCR alpha and beta libraries, and the barcoded libraries were sequenced on an Illumina MiSeq. Under the source paper's analysis protocol: For each of nine subset-tissue groups, sequencing data from the five patients were pooled, and the groups were compared by unsupervised clustering of TCR gene usage. The Morisita-Horn index was used to calculate repertoire similarity, with shared sequences weighted according to their contribution to each repertoire. TCRdb trimmed public reads at Q25 via fastp, called clones via MiXCR and kept in-frame beta chains. Every CDR3 protein is listed once, alongside the most common genes and DNA of its rows. The V and J calls and clone size come from TCRdb's table, not from the authors' own analysis. This sample has approximately 50,000 distinct CDR3 sequences in its table, and approximately 26% of those were observed once. The ten largest clones represent roughly 2.2% of the sample.

A word on this clonotype: Its antigen remains unidentified. No base quality values were provided; no much bigger clone lies one nucleotide off.

From a lookup of the germline V gene (reference sequence), CDR1 and CDR2 are DFQATT and SNEGSKA. Trimming takes 6 bases off V and 2 bases off J; junction bases not matched to a gene: 1. Counted from cysteine to phenylalanine, this CDR3 has 14 amino acids. Only the CDR3 DNA is retained, 42 bases long and in frame from the first base. General conclusions and limits of the study: The TCR gene usage of tumor memory CD4+ T cells clustered together with blood and lymph node memory CD4+ cells and with lymph node naive CD4+ cells. Validation in the larger cohort was restricted to a single TCR beta V-J rearrangement rather than whole repertoires. The TCR alpha and beta sequences of tumor-infiltrating Tregs showed the greatest overlap with tumor naive CD4+ T cells, followed by blood naive CD4+ T cells.

The rearrangement joined TRBV20-1 to TRBJ2-1; 13 bases in between match TRBD2. Sequencing was done on a sample of tumor-infiltrating Tregs sorted from the breast tumor. The source of this sequence is a female donor with breast cancer. The DNA sequence is as follows: TGCAGTGCAGGACTAGCGGGAGCCTACAATGAGCAGTTCTTC. Its product reads: CSAGLAGAYNEQFF.